Shown below are 16 T cell receptor beta chains from a single sample sequenced in a study of control samples from healthy donors and cancer patients. The protocol was immunoSEQ multiplex PCR, while the TCRdb copy is restricted to in-frame clones and leaves out a portion. The data contain over 100,000 clones, more than 80% of them seen just once; the ten biggest clones take up around 2.5%. Sample: blood. These receptors were collected from a man in his forties in good health.

The V and J genes are TRBV11-3 and TRBJ2-3, with no clear D. Germline CDR1 and CDR2: SGHNT and YENEEA. The CDR3 totals 15 residues. V was trimmed by 0 bases and J by 0 bases, leaving 7 bases between them. The CDR3 region has the DNA TGTGCCAGCAGCTTAGATGGGTCGAGCACAGATACGCAGTATTTT. It specifies CASSLDGSSTDTQYF.

This clone has only a few counts. The chain has TRBV28 and TRBJ1-6; maybe TRBD1 (5 bases). Between the trimmed V and J ends, which lost 5 bases and 6 bases, there was a span of 11 bases. This CDR3 is built from 14 residues. Germline V gene lookup returns CDR1 MDHEN and CDR2 SYDVKM. The CDR3 nucleotides read TGTGCCAGCAGTCAGACAGCTTTTAATTCACCCCTCCACTTT. It translates to CASSQTAFNSPLHF. The full variable domain, with the rest looked up from reference TRBV28 and TRBJ1-6, is DVKVTQSSRYLVKRTGEKVFLECVQDMDHENMFWYRQDPGLGLRLIYFSYDVKMKEKGDIPEGYSVSREKKERFSLILESASTNQTSMYLCASSQTAFNSPLHFGNGTRLTVT.

The rearrangement links TRBV6-5 to TRBJ2-7; perhaps TRBD2 as D (6 bases). V lost 5 bases and J lost 2, with 13 bases in between. The CDR3 totals 14 residues. The germline V gene encodes CDR1 MNHEY and CDR2 SVGAGI. DNA of the CDR3: TGTGCCAGCAGTCCAAGGGACTTGGCCTACGAGCAGTACTTC. It yields the protein CASSPRDLAYEQYF.

This chain joins TRBV18 and TRBJ1-2, with 9 bases that match TRBD1. The germline V gene encodes CDR1 KGHSH and CDR2 LQKENI. The CDR3 has 13 residues. V lost 4 bases and J lost 6; bases outside the gene matches: 3. CDR3 nucleotide sequence: TGTGCCAGCTCACGGACAGGGGATCATGGCTACACCTTC. Translated, it gives CASSRTGDHGYTF.

This chain links TRBV12-5 with TRBJ2-7, with a possible D match to TRBD2 (6 bases). Germline V gene lookup returns CDR1 LGHNT and CDR2 FRNRAP. The germline V and J ends were trimmed by 4 bases and 0 bases, with 13 bases remaining between them. The CDR3 length is 15 residues. CDR3 nucleotide sequence: TGTGCTAGTGGTTGGGGGGAAAAATCCTCCTACGAGCAGTACTTC. Translating gives CASGWGEKSSYEQYF.

The V gene is TRBV5-4, the J gene TRBJ1-4, with TRBD1 matching over 9 bases. Germline CDR1 is SGHNT and CDR2 is YYREEE (reference sequence). This CDR3 has 12 residues. After removal of 7 bases from V and 7 bases from J, the junction contained 2 bases not matched to a gene. The CDR3 loop is CASSDRGEKLFF. Here the CDR3 DNA reads TGTGCCAGCTCGGACAGGGGTGAAAAACTGTTTTTT.

V usage is TRBV5-1 and J usage is TRBJ2-2; 8 nucleotides align to TRBD1. Per the germline V gene, CDR1 is SGHRS and CDR2 is YFSETQ. With 1 base clipped from V and 5 bases from J, the junction kept 4 bases outside the gene matches. CDR3 length equals 15 residues. The CDR3 bases are TGCGCCAGCAGCTTGTCCAGGGGGCCAACCGGGGAGCTGTTTTTT. This sequence encodes CASSLSRGPTGELFF.

The V and J genes are TRBV5-1 and TRBJ1-2, with no clear D. The CDR3 totals 13 residues. The germline CDR1 and CDR2 sequences are SGHRS and YFSETQ. With 4 bases removed from V and 2 bases from J, the gap between germline ends came to 9 bases. This CDR3 reads CASSGFGNYGYTF. CDR3 nucleotide sequence: TGCGCCAGCAGCGGCTTTGGCAACTATGGCTACACCTTC.

CDR3 sequence reads: CASSYARETEAFF. CDR3 DNA: TGTGCCAGCAGTTACGCCAGGGAAACTGAAGCTTTCTTT. This chain links TRBV6-5 with TRBJ1-1; TRBD1 is a possible D gene (5 bases). The CDR3 has 13 amino acids. CDR1 and CDR2 (germline): MNHEY, SVGAGI. Trimming removed 2 bases at V and 5 bases at J, with 9 bases between.

The chain employs TRBV2 and TRBJ1-5; possible D gene TRBD1, 5 bases. Trimming removed 7 bases at V and 2 bases at J, with 12 bases between. The V gene's germline CDR1 is SNHLY and CDR2 FYNNEI. This CDR3 region has 14 residues. CDR3 in amino acids: CASNGGVGNQPQHF. The DNA for the CDR3 is TGTGCCAGCAACGGAGGGGTCGGCAATCAGCCCCAGCATTTT.

This rearrangement joins TRBV23-1 to TRBJ2-2; D not certain. TRBV23-1 is labeled an ORF, and its function is uncertain. This CDR3 region has 16 residues. V lost 4 bases, J lost 0 bases, and 12 bases lay in between. For the CDR3, the DNA is TGCGCCAGCAGTCGTAAAGGGTATCCGAACACCGGGGAGCTGTTTTTT. Translated, it gives CASSRKGYPNTGELFF.

The chain links TRBV18 to TRBJ2-6, with TRBD2 identical over 7 bases. The CDR3 has 17 residues. Germline-derived CDR1 and CDR2 are KGHSH and LQKENI. V shed 4 bases, J shed 0 bases, and the junction held 6 bases outside the gene matches. In DNA form, the CDR3 reads TGTGCCAGCTCACGAGTCCGGGGGGACTCTGGGGCCAACGTCCTGACTTTC. As protein: CASSRVRGDSGANVLTF.

The chain carries TRBV6-1 and TRBJ1-1; tentatively, D is TRBD1 (5 bases). V was trimmed by 4 bases and J by 4 bases, leaving 19 bases between them. This CDR3 region has 16 residues. Germline V gives CDR1 MNHNS, CDR2 SASEGT. The CDR3 loop is CASSVSRDRGGTEAFF. CDR3 DNA sequence: TGTGCCAGCAGTGTGTCCCGGGACCGCGGGGGCACTGAAGCTTTCTTT.

The gene calls are TRBV12-3 or TRBV12-4 and TRBJ2-7; no clear D gene. V lost 7 bases and J lost 4, with 11 bases in between. The CDR3 consists of 12 residues. The CDR3 spells CASTTTSYEQYF. The CDR3, as DNA: TGTGCCAGCACGACGACCTCTTACGAGCAGTACTTC.

The chain has TRBV6-5 and TRBJ2-7; TRBD1 agrees at 10 bases. The V segment lost 5 bases and the J segment 7 bases; nucleotides outside the gene matches: 11. This CDR3 is built from 15 residues. Germline V lookup: CDR1 MNHEY, CDR2 SVGAGI. The DNA for the CDR3 is TGTGCCAGCAGTCCGCCGGGACAGGGGCCCGGTGAGCAGTACTTC. Residues: CASSPPGQGPGEQYF.

The V gene is TRBV5-1, the J gene TRBJ2-6; 14 positions agree with TRBD2. J lost 4 bases, V lost 4 bases, and 4 bases had no gene match. The CDR3 extends over 17 amino acids. CDR1 is SGHRS and CDR2 is YFSETQ in the germline V gene. The CDR3 DNA is TGCGCCAGCAGCCTGACTAGCGGGGGGGCAGGGGCCAACGTCCTGACTTTC. This codes for CASSLTSGGAGANVLTF.